This T cell receptor (beta chain) was captured by sequencing in a study of blood T cell repertoires in COVID-19. About the study: Acute-phase and convalescent COVID-19 samples originated in the United States, Italy and Spain.

A few counts support this clone. Trimming took 7 bases from V and 0 from J; bases not matched to a gene: 7. Germline CDR1 is SNHLY and CDR2 is FYNNEI. This CDR3 contains 15 residues. Sequencing was performed with immunoSEQ multiplex PCR; in TCRdb, only in-frame clones are kept and a portion is missing. The sample lists around 75,000 clones, around nine tenths seen once, with 0.5% to 0.7% in the top ten. The sequence came from a man in his fifties or sixties with acute or convalescent COVID-19. Sequencing was carried out using peripheral blood. The rearrangement uses TRBV2 and TRBJ1-1, with 8 bases identical to TRBD1. This CDR3 reads CASKPRTGMNTEAFF. The CDR3 DNA follows: TGTGCCAGCAAACCTAGGACAGGGATGAACACTGAAGCTTTCTTT.